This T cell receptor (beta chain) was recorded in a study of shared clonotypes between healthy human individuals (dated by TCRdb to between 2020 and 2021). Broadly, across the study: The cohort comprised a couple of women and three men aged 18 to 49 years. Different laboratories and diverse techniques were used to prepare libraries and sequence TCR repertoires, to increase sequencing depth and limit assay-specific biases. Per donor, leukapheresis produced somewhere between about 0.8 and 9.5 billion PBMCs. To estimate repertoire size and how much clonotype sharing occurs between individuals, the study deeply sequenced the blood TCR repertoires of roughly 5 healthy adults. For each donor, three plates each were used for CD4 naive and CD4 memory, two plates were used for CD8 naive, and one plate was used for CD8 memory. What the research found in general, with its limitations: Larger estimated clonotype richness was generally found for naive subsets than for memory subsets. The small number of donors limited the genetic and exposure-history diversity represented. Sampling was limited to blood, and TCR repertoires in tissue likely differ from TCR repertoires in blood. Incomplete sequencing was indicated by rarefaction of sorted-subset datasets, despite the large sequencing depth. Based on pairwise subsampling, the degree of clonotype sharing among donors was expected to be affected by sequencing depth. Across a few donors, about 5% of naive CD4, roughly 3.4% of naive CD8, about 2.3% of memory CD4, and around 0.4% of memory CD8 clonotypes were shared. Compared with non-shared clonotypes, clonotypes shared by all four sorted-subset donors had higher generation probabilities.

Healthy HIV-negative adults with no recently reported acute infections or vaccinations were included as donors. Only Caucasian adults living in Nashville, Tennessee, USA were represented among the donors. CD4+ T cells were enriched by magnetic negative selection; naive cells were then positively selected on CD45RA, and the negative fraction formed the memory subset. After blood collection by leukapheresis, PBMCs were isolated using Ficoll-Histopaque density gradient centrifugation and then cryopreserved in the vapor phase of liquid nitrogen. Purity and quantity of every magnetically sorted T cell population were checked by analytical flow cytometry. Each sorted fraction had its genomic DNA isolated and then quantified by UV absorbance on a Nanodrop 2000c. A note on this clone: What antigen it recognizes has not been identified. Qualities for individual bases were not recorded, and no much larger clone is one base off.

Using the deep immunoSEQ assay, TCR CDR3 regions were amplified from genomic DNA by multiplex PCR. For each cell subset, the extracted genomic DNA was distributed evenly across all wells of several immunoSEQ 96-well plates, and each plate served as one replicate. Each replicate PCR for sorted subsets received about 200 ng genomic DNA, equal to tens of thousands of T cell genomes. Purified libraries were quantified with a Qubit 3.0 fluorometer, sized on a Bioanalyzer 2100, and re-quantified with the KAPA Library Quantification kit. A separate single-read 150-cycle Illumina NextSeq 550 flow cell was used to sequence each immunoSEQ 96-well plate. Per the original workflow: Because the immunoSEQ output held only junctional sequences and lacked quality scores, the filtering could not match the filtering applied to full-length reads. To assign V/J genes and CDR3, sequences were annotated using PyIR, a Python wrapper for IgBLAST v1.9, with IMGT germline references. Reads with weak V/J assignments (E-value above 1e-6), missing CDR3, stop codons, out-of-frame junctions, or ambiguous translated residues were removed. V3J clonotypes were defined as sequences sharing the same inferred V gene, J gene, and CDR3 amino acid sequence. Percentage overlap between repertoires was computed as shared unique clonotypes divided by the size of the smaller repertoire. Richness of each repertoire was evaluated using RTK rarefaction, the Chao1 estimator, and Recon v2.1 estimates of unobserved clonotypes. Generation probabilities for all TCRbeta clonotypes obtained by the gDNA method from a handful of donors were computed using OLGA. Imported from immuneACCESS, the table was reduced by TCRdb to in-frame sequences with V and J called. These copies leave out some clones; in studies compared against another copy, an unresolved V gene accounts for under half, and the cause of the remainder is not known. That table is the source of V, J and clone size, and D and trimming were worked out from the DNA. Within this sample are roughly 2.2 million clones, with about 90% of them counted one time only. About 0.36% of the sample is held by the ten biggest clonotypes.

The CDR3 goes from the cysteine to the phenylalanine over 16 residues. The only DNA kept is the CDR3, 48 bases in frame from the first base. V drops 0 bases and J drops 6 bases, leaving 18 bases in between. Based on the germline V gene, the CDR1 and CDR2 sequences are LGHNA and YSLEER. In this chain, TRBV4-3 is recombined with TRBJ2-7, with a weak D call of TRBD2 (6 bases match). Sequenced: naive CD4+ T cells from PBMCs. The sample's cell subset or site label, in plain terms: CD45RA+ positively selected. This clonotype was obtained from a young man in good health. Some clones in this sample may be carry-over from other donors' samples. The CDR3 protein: CASSQESATTSGEQYF. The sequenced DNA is TGCGCCAGCAGCCAAGAATCCGCGACGACTAGTGGCGAGCAGTACTTC.